Shown below are 13 T cell receptor beta chains from a single sample sequenced in a study of cytomegalovirus exposure and HLA in healthy donors (dated by TCRdb to 2016 to 2017). Receptor libraries were prepared by the immunoSEQ multiplex PCR assay. TCRdb holds this immuneACCESS table with in-frame rearrangements only. Some clones are missing; in checked studies, unresolved V genes explain under half, and the rest has no known cause. The sample records about 190,000 clones, 84% of which are singletons. The ten biggest clones cover roughly 6.5% of the sample. Source material: PBMCs. The receptor source for this set is a man younger than 30 in good health and CMV-seropositive.

This sequence joins TRBV11-3 and TRBJ2-1; the D gene is possibly TRBD2 (6 bases). V was clipped by 5 bases and J by 7 bases, with 18 bases between them. Germline CDR1 SGHNT, CDR2 YENEEA. The CDR3 totals 15 residues. The CDR3 DNA follows: TGTGCCAGCAGCCCCCGGGACTCCGGCGCGAATGAGCAGTTCTTC. Its protein is CASSPRDSGANEQFF.

The chain is built from TRBV5-4 and TRBJ2-5, with TRBD2 matching over 9 bases. The CDR3 consists of 14 residues. With V trimmed by 2 bases and J by 5 bases, 4 bases remained unmatched. From germline, CDR1 is SGHNT and CDR2 YYREEE (reference sequence). The CDR3 bases are TGTGCCAGCAGCTTTCCGGCGGGGGGGGAGACCCAGTACTTC. Its protein product is CASSFPAGGETQYF.

This clone was seen a few times. The gene calls are TRBV28 and TRBJ2-1; D uncertain. CDR3 length equals 14 residues. V lost 7 bases to trimming and J lost 7 bases, with 17 bases between them. CDR1 MDHEN and CDR2 SYDVKM come from the germline V gene. The CDR3: CASTLEFGLNEQFF. For the CDR3, the DNA is TGTGCCAGCACCTTGGAGTTTGGTTTGAATGAGCAGTTCTTC.

The chain uses TRBV7-3 and TRBJ2-3; a weak D match, TRBD1 (5 bases). Per the germline V gene, CDR1 is SGHTA and CDR2 is FQGTGA. This CDR3 comprises 14 residues. V shed 5 bases and J shed 2 bases, with 11 bases lying between them. The chain's CDR3 is CASSLGANTDTQYF. The CDR3 DNA follows: TGTGCCAGCAGCCTAGGGGCCAACACAGATACGCAGTATTTT.

V is TRBV6-1 and J is TRBJ2-1; unclear D gene. CDR1 and CDR2 (germline): MNHNS, SASEGT. The CDR3 spans 11 residues. The germline V and J ends were trimmed by 4 bases and 6 bases, with 4 bases remaining between them. DNA of the CDR3: TGTGCCAGCAGTGGAGGCAATGAGCAGTTCTTC. Its protein product is CASSGGNEQFF.

This rearrangement joins TRBV5-1 to TRBJ2-7; no clear D gene. Germline values: CDR1 SGHRS, CDR2 YFSETQ. The CDR3 extends over 11 amino acids. The V end was cut by 2 bases, the J end by 5 bases, with 5 bases between. The CDR3: CASSFRDEQYF. The CDR3 DNA reads TGCGCCAGCAGCTTCCGGGACGAGCAGTACTTC.

V usage is TRBV18 and J usage is TRBJ1-2, with 7 bases that match TRBD1. Trimming took 6 bases from V and 7 from J; bases not matched to a gene: 14. The CDR3 covers 15 residues. Germline CDR1 and CDR2: KGHSH and LQKENI. The CDR3 loop is CASSPKQGSKSGYTF. CDR3 in DNA: TGTGCCAGCTCGCCTAAACAGGGGTCTAAGAGTGGCTACACCTTC. Full variable domain (remainder filled in from reference TRBV18 and TRBJ1-2): NAGVMQNPRHLVRRRGQEARLRCSPMKGHSHVYWYRQLPEEGLKFMVYLQKENIIDESGMPKERFSAEFPKEGPSILRIQQVVRGDSAAYFCASSPKQGSKSGYTFGSGTRLTVV.

This rearrangement joins TRBV7-2 to TRBJ2-2, with 8 bases aligning to TRBD2. The CDR3 covers 17 residues. V lost 3 bases to trimming and J lost 0 bases; unmatched junction nucleotides: 6. Germline V gene lookup returns CDR1 SGHTA and CDR2 FQGNSA. In DNA, the CDR3 is TGTGCCAGCAGCTTTCCCACTAGCGGAACGAACACCGGGGAGCTGTTTTTT. It encodes CASSFPTSGTNTGELFF.

The J gene is TRBJ2-1, the V gene TRBV5-6, with D perhaps matching TRBD2 (6 bases). Deletions cut 0 bases from V and 8 bases from J, with 15 bases between. The CDR3 length is 15 residues. Germline CDR1 reads SGHDT; CDR2 reads YYEEEE. This CDR3 is CASSLVGSPYHEQFF. Here the CDR3 DNA reads TGTGCCAGCAGCTTGGTCGGGAGCCCTTACCATGAGCAGTTCTTC.

This chain joins TRBV28 and TRBJ1-1; D gene uncertain. Germline CDR1 and CDR2: MDHEN and SYDVKM. Trimming stripped 5 bases from V and 6 bases from J, with 16 bases between. The CDR3 extends over 14 amino acids. The CDR3 loop reads CASSQRTRASEAFF. In DNA form, the CDR3 reads TGTGCCAGCAGTCAGCGGACCCGGGCCTCTGAAGCTTTCTTT.

CDR3 DNA sequence: TGTGCCAGCTCACCGCGGCTAGCGGGTAACCAAGAGACCCAGTACTTC. It translates to CASSPRLAGNQETQYF. The V gene is TRBV18, the J gene TRBJ2-5; 8 positions agree with TRBD2. In germline, CDR1 is KGHSH, CDR2 LQKENI. This CDR3 has 16 amino acids. V shed 3 bases and J 0 bases; nucleotides not matched to a gene: 6.

The gene calls are TRBV5-1 and TRBJ1-1; the D gene is possibly TRBD1 (5 bases). Germline V CDR1 and CDR2: SGHRS, YFSETQ. Deletions cut 1 base from V and 5 bases from J, with 12 bases between. The CDR3 runs to 14 residues. CDR3 protein: CASSLLGAGTEAFF. In DNA, the CDR3 is TGCGCCAGCAGCTTGTTAGGGGCGGGGACTGAAGCTTTCTTT. Complete variable domain (other parts from reference TRBV5-1 and TRBJ1-1): KAGVTQTPRYLIKTRGQQVTLSCSPISGHRSVSWYQQTPGQGLQFLFEYFSETQRNKGNFPGRFSGRQFSNSRSEMNVSTLELGDSALYLCASSLLGAGTEAFFGQGTRLTVV.

The V call is TRBV30, the J call TRBJ2-3; TRBD2 might be the D (6 bases). Germline values: CDR1 GTSNPN, CDR2 SVGIG (reference sequence). The CDR3 is 15 residues long. Trimming shortened V by 2 bases and J by 4 bases, and 16 bases separated the two germline ends. CDR3 nucleotides: TGTGCCTGGAGTAAGCCCACTAGCTTCTCAGATACGCAGTATTTT. Its translation: CAWSKPTSFSDTQYF.